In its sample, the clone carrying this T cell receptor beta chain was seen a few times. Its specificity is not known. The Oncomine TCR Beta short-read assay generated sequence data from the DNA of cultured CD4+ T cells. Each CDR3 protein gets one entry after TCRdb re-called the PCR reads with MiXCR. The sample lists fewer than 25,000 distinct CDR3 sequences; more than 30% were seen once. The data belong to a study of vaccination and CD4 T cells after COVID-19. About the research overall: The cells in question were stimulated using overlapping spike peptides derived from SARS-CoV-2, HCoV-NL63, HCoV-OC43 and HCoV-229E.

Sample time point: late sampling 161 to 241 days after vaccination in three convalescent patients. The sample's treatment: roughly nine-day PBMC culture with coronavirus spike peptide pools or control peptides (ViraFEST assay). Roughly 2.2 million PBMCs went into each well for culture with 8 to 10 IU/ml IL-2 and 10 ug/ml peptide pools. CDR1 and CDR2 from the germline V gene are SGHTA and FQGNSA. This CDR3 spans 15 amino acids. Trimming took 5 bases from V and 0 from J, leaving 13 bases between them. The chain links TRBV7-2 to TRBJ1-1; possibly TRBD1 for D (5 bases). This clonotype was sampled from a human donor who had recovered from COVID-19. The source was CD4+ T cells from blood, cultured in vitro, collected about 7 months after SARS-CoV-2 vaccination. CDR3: CASSKDRNMNTEAFF. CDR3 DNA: TGTGCCAGCAGCAAAGACAGAAATATGAACACTGAAGCTTTCTTT.